The text below deals with one T cell receptor (beta chain). Its antigen is as yet unknown. The V gene end was trimmed by 5 bases and the J gene end by 2 bases; junction bases not matched to a gene: 8. CDR1 is KGHSH, CDR2 LQKENI, per germline. This CDR3 spans 15 amino acids. Some clones are missing from TCRdb's copy, which holds only in-frame ones; the method was immunoSEQ multiplex PCR. The sample has more than 300,000 clones; 86% are singletons. This record belongs to a study of cytomegalovirus exposure and HLA in healthy donors. Study findings and constraints: Subsequent analysis revealed that first-cohort TCR clusters tended to co-occur in the approximately 120 validation repertoires. Through in vitro validation, a few CMV-associated chains were shown to be specific for CMV antigens. Researchers counted around 170 TCR beta chains as cytomegalovirus-associated. Rarity marked most TCR sequences, yet some public TCRs occurred in many donors.

Sequencing was done on a sample of PBMCs. The origin of this receptor is a woman under 30 in good health and CMV-seronegative. The chain carries TRBV18 and TRBJ1-2, with 7 bases matching TRBD1. The CDR3 is CASSLAGGENYGYTF. The CDR3 DNA is TGTGCCAGCTCATTAGCAGGGGGTGAGAACTATGGCTACACCTTC.